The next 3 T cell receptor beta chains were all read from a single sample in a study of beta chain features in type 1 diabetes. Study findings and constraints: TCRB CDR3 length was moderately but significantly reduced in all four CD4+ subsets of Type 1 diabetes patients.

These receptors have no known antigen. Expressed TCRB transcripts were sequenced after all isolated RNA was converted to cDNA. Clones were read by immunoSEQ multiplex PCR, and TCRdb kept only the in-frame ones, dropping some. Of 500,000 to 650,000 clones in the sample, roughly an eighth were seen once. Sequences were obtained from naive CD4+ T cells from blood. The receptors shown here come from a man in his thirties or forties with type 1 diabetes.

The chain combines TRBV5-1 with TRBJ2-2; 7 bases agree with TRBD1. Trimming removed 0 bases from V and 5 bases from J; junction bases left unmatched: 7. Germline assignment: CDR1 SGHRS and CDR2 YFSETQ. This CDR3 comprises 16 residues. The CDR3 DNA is TGCGCCAGCAGCTTGGAAGAGGGGGCCAAGACCGGGGAGCTGTTTTTT. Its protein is CASSLEEGAKTGELFF.

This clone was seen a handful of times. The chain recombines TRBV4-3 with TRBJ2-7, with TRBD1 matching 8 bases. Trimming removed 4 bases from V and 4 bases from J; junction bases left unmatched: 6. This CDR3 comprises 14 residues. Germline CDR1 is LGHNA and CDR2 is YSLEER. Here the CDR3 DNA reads TGCGCCAGCAGCCGGGGCAGGGGGCTGTACGAGCAGTACTTC. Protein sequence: CASSRGRGLYEQYF.

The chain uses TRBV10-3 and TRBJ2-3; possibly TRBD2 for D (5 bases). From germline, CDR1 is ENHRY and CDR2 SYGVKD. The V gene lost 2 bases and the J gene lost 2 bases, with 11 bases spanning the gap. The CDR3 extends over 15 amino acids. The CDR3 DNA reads TGTGCCATCAGTGAGGGCAGGACTTACACAGATACGCAGTATTTT. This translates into CAISEGRTYTDTQYF.